This T cell receptor (beta chain) originates from a study of blood T cell repertoires in COVID-19 (dated by TCRdb to 2018 to 2020). General notes on the study: Collaborator samples came from the United States, Italy and Spain and covered acute and convalescent phases of COVID-19. The material from the prospective study consisted of cDNA or gDNA derived from T cells, B-cell-depleted T cells, or PBMCs. Subjects who had been exposed to COVID-19, were actively infected with it, or had recovered from it provided the deeply sampled blood TCRbeta repertoires that made up the dataset. The repertoires were made available in a free public database intended to serve as a resource for research on the immune response to SARS-CoV-2. Samples were obtained from the ongoing ImmuneRACE study (first 160 participants) and from some 1,300 subjects provided by 6 global collaborators. The sample metadata nearly always contained a de-identified subject ID, COVID-19 status, age in years and sex. Where available, HLA class I and class II types were taken from metadata supplied by the sample provider and were not determined by assay-based typing. General study outcomes and caveats: The quantity of clinical and demographic metadata differed by source and by participant and was supplied without curation.

From the germline V gene, CDR1 is SGHTA and CDR2 is FQGTGA. Trimmed from V: 0 bases; trimmed from J: 6 bases; junction bases lacking a gene match: 8. The CDR3 goes from the cysteine to the phenylalanine over 16 residues. Kept here is only the CDR3 DNA, which spans 48 bases and is read in frame from base 1. Each collaborating institution followed its own protocols to collect whole blood in K2EDTA tubes. For TCRbeta analysis, collaborator samples were shipped as frozen whole blood, as isolated PBMCs, or as DNA extracted from either sample type. TCRbeta CDR3 regions were amplified from genomic DNA by means of the immunoSEQ Assay, a bias-controlled multiplex PCR. In the source study's methods: The number of nucleated cells in each sample was estimated from the amplification of reference gene primers within the assay. Sequence reads were collapsed and filtered to measure the absolute abundance of every unique TCRbeta CDR3 rearrangement. For each sample, productive Simpson clonality was calculated by taking the square root of Simpson's diversity index across productive rearrangements. As stored in TCRdb, this immuneACCESS dataset retains in-frame rearrangements with V and J assigned. A fraction of the clones does not appear; measured against another copy, unresolved V genes explain less than half of the discrepancy, and the remainder lacks a known reason. The V and J calls and clone size were taken over from that table, and D and trimming were inferred from the DNA. Present in this sample are 85,000 to 120,000 clones, approximately 84% of which were seen just once. The top ten constitute 4% to 5.5% of the sample.

This clone was detected many times. Which antigen it targets is not known. The sample holds no much larger clone one base away, and base qualities are not on file. Rearrangement joined TRBV7-3 to TRBJ1-1, and TRBD1 matches 9 of the central bases. This receptor was identified in a human donor in a cohort sampled during active COVID-19. Sequenced: peripheral blood. The CDR3 in this case is CASSLTWDRVGAEAFF. The DNA is as follows: TGTGCCAGCAGCTTAACCTGGGACAGGGTGGGGGCTGAAGCTTTCTTT.